This entry describes one TCR beta chain. The record originates from a study of blood T cell repertoires in COVID-19. Whole-study context: The study drew acute and convalescent COVID-19 samples from the United States, Italy and Spain. Nucleic acid was either cDNA or gDNA, and it came from T cells, B-cell-depleted T cells, or PBMCs.

Followed longitudinally, the Seattle patients had been enrolled during active infection. In the authors' methods: Estimation of nucleated cell counts relied on the amplification of reference gene primers. Generated by immunoSEQ multiplex PCR, the TCRdb table keeps only in-frame clones and is missing some. V and J calls and clone size are copied from that table; D and trimming were computed from the DNA. In the table there are 300,000 to 400,000 clones, roughly 89% of which are singletons. CDR1 MNHEY and CDR2 SMNVEV come from the germline V gene (reference sequence). The CDR3 spans 15 residues. V lost 4 bases and J lost 7; bases outside the gene matches: 9.

The rearrangement links TRBV27 to TRBJ2-5; 10 bases map to TRBD1. The sequenced material came from peripheral blood. This receptor was obtained from a man aged 25-45 years with COVID-19, enrolled during active disease. The CDR3 sequence: CASSWGQGSLGTQYF. CDR3 DNA sequence: TGTGCCAGCAGTTGGGGACAGGGGTCTCTCGGGACCCAGTACTTC.